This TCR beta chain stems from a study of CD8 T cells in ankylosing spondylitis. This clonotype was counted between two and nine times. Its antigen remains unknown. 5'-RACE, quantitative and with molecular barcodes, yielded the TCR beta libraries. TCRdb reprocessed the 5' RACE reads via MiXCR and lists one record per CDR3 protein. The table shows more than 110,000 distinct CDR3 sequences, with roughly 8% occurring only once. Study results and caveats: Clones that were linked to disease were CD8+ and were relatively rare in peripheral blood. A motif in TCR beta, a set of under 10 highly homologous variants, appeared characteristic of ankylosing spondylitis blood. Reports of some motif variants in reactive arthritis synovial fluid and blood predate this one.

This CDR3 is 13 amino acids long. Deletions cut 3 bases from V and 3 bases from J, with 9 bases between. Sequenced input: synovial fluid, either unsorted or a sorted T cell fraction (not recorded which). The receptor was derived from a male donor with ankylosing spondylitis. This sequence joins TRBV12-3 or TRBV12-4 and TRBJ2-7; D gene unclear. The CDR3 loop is CASSFRGGYEQYF. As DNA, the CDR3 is TGTGCCAGCAGTTTCCGCGGTGGCTACGAGCAGTACTTC.